The 11 T cell receptor beta chains in this list originate from one sample, sequenced in a study of glioma-infiltrating T cells after dendritic cell vaccination. This sample's time point: after dendritic cell vaccination, including at tumor progression/relapse. TCRdb keeps only in-frame clones here, not all; method: immunoSEQ multiplex PCR. The table records some 91,000 clones, over 75% of them present only once. Sequences were derived from blood, sampled after dendritic cell vaccination. The receptors shown here come from a human donor with glioblastoma.

The chain employs TRBV19 and TRBJ1-2; D might be TRBD1 (6 bases). CDR1 LNHDA and CDR2 SQIVND come from the germline V gene (reference sequence). The germline V and J ends were trimmed by 6 bases and 5 bases, with 13 bases remaining between them. There are 13 residues in the CDR3. In DNA, the CDR3 is TGTGCCAGTAGCCGCCACAGGGAGTATGGCTACACCTTC. Translating gives CASSRHREYGYTF.

This rearrangement joins TRBV19 to TRBJ1-3, with 8 bases that match TRBD1. In germline, CDR1 is LNHDA, CDR2 SQIVND (reference sequence). V shed 6 bases and J 3 bases; nucleotides not matched to a gene: 4. The length of the CDR3 is 14 residues. Here the CDR3 reads CASSDRGFGNTIYF. The CDR3 DNA reads as TGTGCCAGTAGCGACAGGGGATTTGGAAACACCATATATTTT.

The table lists this clone with a count of one. The rearrangement links TRBV7-2 to TRBJ2-5, with D possibly being TRBD1 (7 bases). Trimming removed 8 bases at V and 1 base at J, with 17 bases between. There are 15 residues in the CDR3. Germline V gives CDR1 SGHTA, CDR2 FQGNSA. The CDR3, as DNA: TGTGCCAGCGGACTACAGGGGCATGGCCAAGAGACCCAGTACTTC. Its protein is CASGLQGHGQETQYF.

The chain is built from TRBV7-7 and TRBJ2-5, with 12 bases aligning to TRBD2. The germline V gene has CDR1 SSHAT and CDR2 FNYEAQ (reference sequence). This CDR3 region has 15 residues. The V segment lost 5 bases and the J segment 3 bases; nucleotides outside the gene matches: 4. In nucleotides, the CDR3 is TGTGCCAGCAGCCCGTCTAGCGGGGGGGAAGAGACCCAGTACTTC. This sequence encodes CASSPSSGGEETQYF.

The V call is TRBV6-5, the J call TRBJ2-3; TRBD1 matches at 9 bases. V gave up 6 bases and J gave up 5 bases; unmatched junction bases: 3. CDR1 and CDR2 (germline): MNHEY, SVGAGI. The CDR3 has 13 residues. The CDR3: CASRTGGGDTQYF. The CDR3 region has the DNA TGTGCCAGCAGAACAGGGGGCGGAGATACGCAGTATTTT.

J is TRBJ2-5 and V is TRBV11-2; maybe TRBD1 (5 bases). Germline V gene data show CDR1 as SGHAT and CDR2 as FQNNGV. V dropped 0 bases and J dropped 3 bases, with 14 bases sitting between them. The CDR3 totals 16 residues. CDR3 bases: TGTGCCAGCAGCTTAGATCGAGTTACAGGCGAAGAGACCCAGTACTTC. This translates into CASSLDRVTGEETQYF.

The chain has TRBV7-8 and TRBJ1-2; TRBD1 matches at 10 bases. Germline values: CDR1 SGHVS, CDR2 FQNEAQ. The CDR3 is 15 amino acids. The junction had 8 bases not matched to a gene; V was cut back by 4 bases and J by 6 bases. This chain's CDR3 is CASSSPDRGRDGYTF. In nucleotides, the CDR3 is TGTGCCAGCAGCTCACCCGACAGGGGGCGAGATGGCTACACCTTC.

This chain links TRBV6-1 with TRBJ2-3; possibly TRBD2 for D (6 bases). This CDR3 region has 15 residues. V was cut by 7 bases and J by 4 bases, with 18 bases left in between. In germline, CDR1 is MNHNS, CDR2 SASEGT. CDR3 bases: TGTGCCAGCACGATTCGCCGGGACTCCTCAGATACGCAGTATTTT. The encoded protein is CASTIRRDSSDTQYF.

The chain uses TRBV29-1 and TRBJ1-1, with D maybe TRBD1 (5 bases). Trimming left V 6 bases short and J 7 bases short, with 21 bases between. This CDR3 has 14 residues. Germline V gives CDR1 SQVTM, CDR2 ANQGSEA. For the CDR3, the DNA is TGCAGCGTCGGCCGGAGGGACCCCGGCCGTGAAGCTTTCTTT. This translates into CSVGRRDPGREAFF.

The CDR3 spells CASSVRDRDGYTF. The CDR3 coding sequence is TGTGCCAGCAGTGTCCGGGACAGGGATGGCTACACCTTC. The chain couples TRBV2 to TRBJ1-2, with 9 bases that match TRBD1. V dropped 4 bases and J dropped 6; count of bases not matched to a gene: 3. CDR1 SNHLY and CDR2 FYNNEI come from the germline V gene. The CDR3 is 13 residues long.

V gene TRBV6-5 combines with J gene TRBJ2-5; 8 bases map to TRBD1. Germline CDR1 reads MNHEY; CDR2 reads SVGAGI. This CDR3 region has 16 residues. Germline trimming cut 0 bases from V and 5 bases from J; bases unmatched to any gene: 8. CDR3 coding DNA: TGTGCCAGCAGTTACTCCGGACAGGGAGTCGGGGAGACCCAGTACTTC. Protein sequence: CASSYSGQGVGETQYF.